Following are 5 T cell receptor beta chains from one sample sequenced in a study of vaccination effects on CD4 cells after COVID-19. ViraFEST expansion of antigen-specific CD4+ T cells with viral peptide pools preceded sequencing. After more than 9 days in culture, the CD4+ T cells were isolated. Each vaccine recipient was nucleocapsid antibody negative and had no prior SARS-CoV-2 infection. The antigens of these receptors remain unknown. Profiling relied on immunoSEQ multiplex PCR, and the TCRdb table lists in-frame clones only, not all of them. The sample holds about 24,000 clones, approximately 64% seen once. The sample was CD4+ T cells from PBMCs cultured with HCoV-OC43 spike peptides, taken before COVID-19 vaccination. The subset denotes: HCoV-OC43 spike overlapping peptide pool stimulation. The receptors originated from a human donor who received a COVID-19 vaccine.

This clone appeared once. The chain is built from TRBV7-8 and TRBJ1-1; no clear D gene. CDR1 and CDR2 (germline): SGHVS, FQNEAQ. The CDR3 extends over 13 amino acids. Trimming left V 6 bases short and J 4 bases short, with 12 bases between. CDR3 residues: CASSWGAGTEAFF. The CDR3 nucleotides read TGTGCCAGCAGTTGGGGAGCGGGCACTGAAGCTTTCTTT.

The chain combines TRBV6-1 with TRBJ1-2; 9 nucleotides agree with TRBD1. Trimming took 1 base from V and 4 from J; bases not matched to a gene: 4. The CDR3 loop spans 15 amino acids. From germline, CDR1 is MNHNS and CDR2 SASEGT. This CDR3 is CASSEETGGGYGYTF. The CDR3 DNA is TGTGCCAGCAGTGAAGAAACAGGGGGCGGCTATGGCTACACCTTC.

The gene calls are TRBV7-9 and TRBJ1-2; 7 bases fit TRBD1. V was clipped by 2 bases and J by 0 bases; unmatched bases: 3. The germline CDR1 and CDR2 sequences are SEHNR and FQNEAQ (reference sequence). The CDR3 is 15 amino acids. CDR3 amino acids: CASSLQGTANYGYTF. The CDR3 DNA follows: TGTGCCAGCAGCTTACAAGGGACAGCTAACTATGGCTACACCTTC.

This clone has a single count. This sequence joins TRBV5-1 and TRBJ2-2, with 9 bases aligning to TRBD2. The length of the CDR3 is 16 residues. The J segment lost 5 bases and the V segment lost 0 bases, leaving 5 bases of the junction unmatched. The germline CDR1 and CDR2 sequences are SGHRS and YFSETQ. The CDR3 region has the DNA TGCGCCAGCAGCTTGGGTCCTAGCGGGGCTACCGGGGAGCTGTTTTTT. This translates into CASSLGPSGATGELFF.

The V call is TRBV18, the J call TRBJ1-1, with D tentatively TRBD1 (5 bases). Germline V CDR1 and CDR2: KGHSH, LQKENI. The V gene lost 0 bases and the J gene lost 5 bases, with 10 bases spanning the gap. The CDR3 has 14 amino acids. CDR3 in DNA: TGTGCCAGCTCACCACCGGGGGGGGAGACTGAAGCTTTCTTT. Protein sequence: CASSPPGGETEAFF.